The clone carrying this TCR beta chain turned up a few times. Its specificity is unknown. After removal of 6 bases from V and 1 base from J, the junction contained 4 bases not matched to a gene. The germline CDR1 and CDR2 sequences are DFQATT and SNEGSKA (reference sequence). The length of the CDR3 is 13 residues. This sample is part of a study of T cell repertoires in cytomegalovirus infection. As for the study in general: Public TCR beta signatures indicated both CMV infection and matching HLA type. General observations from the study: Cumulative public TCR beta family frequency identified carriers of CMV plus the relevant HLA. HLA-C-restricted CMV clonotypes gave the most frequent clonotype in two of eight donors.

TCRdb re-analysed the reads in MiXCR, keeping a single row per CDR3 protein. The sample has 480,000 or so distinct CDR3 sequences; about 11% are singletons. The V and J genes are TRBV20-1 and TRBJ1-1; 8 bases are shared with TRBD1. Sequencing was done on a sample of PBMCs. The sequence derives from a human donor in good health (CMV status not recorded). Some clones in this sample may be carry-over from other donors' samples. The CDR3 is CSARDRKNTEAFF. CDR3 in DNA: TGCAGTGCGCGGGACAGGAAGAACACTGAAGCTTTCTTT.